This T cell receptor beta chain came from a study of PD-1 blockade in classical Hodgkin lymphoma. Sequencing used immunoSEQ multiplex PCR; TCRdb keeps in-frame clones, though not all of them. Of some 15,000 clones listed, roughly four fifths were seen once; the top ten hold roughly a fifth. Comment on this clone: Its antigen is not known.

Every patient experienced relapse after autologous stem cell transplantation, and brentuximab vedotin exposure varied. Under best response, outcomes were complete response, partial response or progressive disease. The study, taken as a whole, reports: By C4D1, diversity of CD4+ TCRs had risen significantly, whereas that of CD8+ TCRs had not.

V shed 3 bases, J shed 3 bases, and the junction held 5 bases outside the gene matches. CDR1 is SQVTM and CDR2 is ANQGSEA in the germline V gene. The CDR3 covers 14 residues. Sequencing was performed on peripheral blood mononuclear cells (PBMCs), taken at baseline. The receptor was derived from a human donor with classical Hodgkin lymphoma. The V gene is TRBV29-1, the J gene TRBJ1-5, with 7 bases that match TRBD1. DNA of the CDR3: TGCAGCGTTGAGATAGGGGGCGTCAATCAGCCCCAGCATTTT. The encoded protein is CSVEIGGVNQPQHF.